This TCR beta chain is drawn from a study of blood T cell repertoires in COVID-19 (TCRdb year 2020). In the study overall: Collaborator samples came from the United States, Italy and Spain and covered acute and convalescent phases of COVID-19. The samples were drawn from the first 160 participants of the ongoing ImmuneRACE study and from under 1,500 subjects provided by 6 global collaborators. The prospective study material was composed of cDNA or gDNA derived from T cells, B-cell-depleted T cells, or PBMCs. A de-identified subject ID, COVID-19 status, age in years and sex were almost always included in the sample metadata. HLA class I and class II types, where available, came from metadata supplied by the sample provider rather than from assay-based typing. A freely available public database, intended as a resource for researchers studying the immune response to SARS-CoV-2, is where the repertoires were released. Deeply sampled blood TCRbeta repertoires from subjects exposed to, actively infected with, or recovered from COVID-19 were included in the dataset. Study-wide conclusions, independent of this receptor: The amount of clinical and demographic metadata varied by source and participant and was provided uncurated.

Enrolling through a virtual design, the prospective study's participants ranged in age from about 18 to 100 years and lived across approximately 25 United States geographic areas. In the prospective study, participants were assigned to cohorts based on the clinical history participants reported in a screening survey and a study questionnaire. Recovered participants in ImmuneRACE Cohort 3 were defined as having two consecutive negative NP/OP PCR tests, clearance from a healthcare professional, or resolution of symptoms. In the prospective study, mobile phlebotomists collected whole blood, serum and a nasopharyngeal or oropharyngeal swab from each participant. Additional blood draws and questionnaires over a roughly two-month period could optionally be provided by prospective study participants. Prospective study blood samples were shipped either frozen or at room temperature before DNA extraction.

The immunoSEQ Assay, a bias-controlled multiplex PCR, was used to amplify TCRbeta CDR3 regions from genomic DNA. In the authors' own workflow: Nucleated cell counts per sample were estimated from amplification of reference gene primers within the assay. To quantify the absolute abundance of each unique TCRbeta CDR3 rearrangement, sequence reads were collapsed and filtered. For each sample, productive Simpson clonality was calculated by taking the square root of Simpson's diversity index across productive rearrangements. TCRdb limited this immuneACCESS table to in-frame rearrangements with V and J called. A share of clones is missing; checked studies link under half to unresolved V genes, and the rest is unexplained. V, J and clone size were drawn from that table, and D and trimming were deduced from the DNA. The sample table contains approximately 260,000 clones; only one count was recorded for around nine tenths of them. Under 2.5% of the sample lies in the top ten.

About this clone: There is no known antigen for this receptor. Per-base quality was not reported, and no clone a single base away is much larger than it.

Ends trimmed: V by 6 bases, J by 5 bases; bases unmatched to a gene: 7. The CDR3 runs 13 residues from the cysteine to the phenylalanine. Kept here is only the CDR3 DNA, which spans 39 bases and is read in frame from base 1. Specimen: PBMCs or T cells enriched from blood (not recorded which). The receptor was derived from a woman aged 55-70 years who had recovered from COVID-19. The sequence is built from TRBV23-1 and TRBJ2-7; TRBD1 lines up with 7 middle nucleotides. TRBV23-1 is an open reading frame whose function is uncertain. For the CDR3, the sequence is CASRNNRGDEQYF. The DNA is as follows: TGCGCCAGCAGGAACAACAGGGGCGACGAGCAGTACTTC.